These 3 T cell receptor beta chains share one sample of origin, sequenced in a study of shared clonotypes between healthy human individuals. Assay used: immunoSEQ multiplex PCR; TCRdb lists only in-frame clones, some missing. The table shows roughly 700,000 clones, with 80% to 95% occurring only once. Sequencing was done on a sample of memory CD8+ T cells from PBMCs. The subset is: CD45RO+ cells pooled with CCR7-negative TemRA cells. These receptors were taken from a young man in good health. Some clones in this sample may be carry-over from other donors' samples.

This chain joins TRBV10-2 and TRBJ1-1, with D perhaps TRBD1 (6 bases). Trimming took 7 bases from V and 4 from J, leaving 13 bases between them. The CDR3 runs to 13 residues. Germline assignment: CDR1 WSHSY and CDR2 SAAADI. The CDR3 bases are TGCGCCAGCACCCCAAGGGGGGGCACTGAAGCTTTCTTT. It yields the protein CASTPRGGTEAFF.

V gene TRBV27 combines with J gene TRBJ1-2; 9 bases are a match to TRBD1. The CDR3 is made up of 14 amino acids. The junction had 9 bases not matched to a gene; V was cut back by 5 bases and J by 8 bases. The germline V gene has CDR1 MNHEY and CDR2 SMNVEV (reference sequence). The CDR3 loop reads CASSLDRGGVGYTF. The CDR3 coding sequence is TGTGCCAGCAGTCTTGACAGGGGGGGTGTAGGCTACACCTTC.

The CDR3 DNA reads as TGTGCCAGCAGCTTTTCGGAGGGACATTACAATGAGCAGTTCTTC. Translated, it gives CASSFSEGHYNEQFF. This chain uses TRBV7-9 with TRBJ2-1; possibly TRBD1 or TRBD2 for D (6 bases each). Germline lookup yields CDR1 SEHNR and CDR2 FQNEAQ (reference sequence). CDR3 length: 15 residues. The V end lost 3 bases, the J end lost 4 bases, and 13 bases lay between the germline ends.